This T cell receptor beta chain was sequenced for a study of blood T cell repertoires in COVID-19. Study-level background: Whether acute or convalescent, the COVID-19 samples came from the United States, Italy and Spain.

Participants were aged about 18 to 90 years, lived in roughly 25 US areas, and enrolled virtually. Participants had their cohort set by participant-reported clinical history. Per the germline V gene, CDR1 is MNHEY and CDR2 is SVGAGI. CDR3 length equals 15 residues. V was pared by 0 bases and J by 6 bases, with 7 bases of the junction left unmatched. Authors' methods: Amplification of reference gene primers was used by the study to estimate nucleated cell counts. Repertoires were generated with immunoSEQ multiplex PCR, while TCRdb's copy carries only in-frame clones and drops some. V and J calls and clone size are copied from that table; D and trimming were computed from the DNA. Among fewer than 250,000 clones listed, 65% to 90% were seen once.

The sample comprised PBMCs or T cells enriched from blood (not recorded which). This clonotype originated in a woman aged 50 to 65 with acute COVID-19. The chain employs TRBV6-5 and TRBJ2-7; 8 positions agree with TRBD1. The CDR3 spells CASSYSRQGSSEQYF. Here the CDR3 DNA reads TGTGCCAGCAGTTACTCGCGACAGGGGAGTAGCGAGCAGTACTTC.